This entry is about one TCR beta chain. Its antigen is as yet unknown. The junction does not match germline at one end; this may be a read error. CDR3 length equals 16 residues. CDR1 and CDR2 (germline): LGHNA, YNFKEQ. The data were taken from a study of OX40 agonist ivuxolimab in advanced cancers. Study observations and caveats: Also showing low normalized T-cell clonal expansion were some of the nonresponders. Doses of 0.1 to 3.0 mg/kg were accompanied by clonal expansion of CD4+ and CD8+ blood T cells by week 6. The antigen specificity of the peripheral T cells (those that were expanded) was not determined.

Profiled with immunoSEQ multiplex PCR; TCRdb holds only in-frame clones, not every one. The data hold roughly 25,000 clones, with over 75% observed a single time. Sequences were derived from CD4+ or CD8+ T cells sorted from blood, sampled in a trial of the OX40 agonist ivuxolimab. The receptor was derived from an adult with an advanced solid tumor such as melanoma, head and neck, liver or kidney cancer. V is TRBV4-2 and J is TRBJ2-7; a possible D gene is TRBD2 (6 bases). For the CDR3, the DNA is TGTGCCAGCAGCCAAGAGGGACTCGTAAGCTCCTGCGAGCAGTACTTC. This codes for CASSQEGLVSSCEQYF.